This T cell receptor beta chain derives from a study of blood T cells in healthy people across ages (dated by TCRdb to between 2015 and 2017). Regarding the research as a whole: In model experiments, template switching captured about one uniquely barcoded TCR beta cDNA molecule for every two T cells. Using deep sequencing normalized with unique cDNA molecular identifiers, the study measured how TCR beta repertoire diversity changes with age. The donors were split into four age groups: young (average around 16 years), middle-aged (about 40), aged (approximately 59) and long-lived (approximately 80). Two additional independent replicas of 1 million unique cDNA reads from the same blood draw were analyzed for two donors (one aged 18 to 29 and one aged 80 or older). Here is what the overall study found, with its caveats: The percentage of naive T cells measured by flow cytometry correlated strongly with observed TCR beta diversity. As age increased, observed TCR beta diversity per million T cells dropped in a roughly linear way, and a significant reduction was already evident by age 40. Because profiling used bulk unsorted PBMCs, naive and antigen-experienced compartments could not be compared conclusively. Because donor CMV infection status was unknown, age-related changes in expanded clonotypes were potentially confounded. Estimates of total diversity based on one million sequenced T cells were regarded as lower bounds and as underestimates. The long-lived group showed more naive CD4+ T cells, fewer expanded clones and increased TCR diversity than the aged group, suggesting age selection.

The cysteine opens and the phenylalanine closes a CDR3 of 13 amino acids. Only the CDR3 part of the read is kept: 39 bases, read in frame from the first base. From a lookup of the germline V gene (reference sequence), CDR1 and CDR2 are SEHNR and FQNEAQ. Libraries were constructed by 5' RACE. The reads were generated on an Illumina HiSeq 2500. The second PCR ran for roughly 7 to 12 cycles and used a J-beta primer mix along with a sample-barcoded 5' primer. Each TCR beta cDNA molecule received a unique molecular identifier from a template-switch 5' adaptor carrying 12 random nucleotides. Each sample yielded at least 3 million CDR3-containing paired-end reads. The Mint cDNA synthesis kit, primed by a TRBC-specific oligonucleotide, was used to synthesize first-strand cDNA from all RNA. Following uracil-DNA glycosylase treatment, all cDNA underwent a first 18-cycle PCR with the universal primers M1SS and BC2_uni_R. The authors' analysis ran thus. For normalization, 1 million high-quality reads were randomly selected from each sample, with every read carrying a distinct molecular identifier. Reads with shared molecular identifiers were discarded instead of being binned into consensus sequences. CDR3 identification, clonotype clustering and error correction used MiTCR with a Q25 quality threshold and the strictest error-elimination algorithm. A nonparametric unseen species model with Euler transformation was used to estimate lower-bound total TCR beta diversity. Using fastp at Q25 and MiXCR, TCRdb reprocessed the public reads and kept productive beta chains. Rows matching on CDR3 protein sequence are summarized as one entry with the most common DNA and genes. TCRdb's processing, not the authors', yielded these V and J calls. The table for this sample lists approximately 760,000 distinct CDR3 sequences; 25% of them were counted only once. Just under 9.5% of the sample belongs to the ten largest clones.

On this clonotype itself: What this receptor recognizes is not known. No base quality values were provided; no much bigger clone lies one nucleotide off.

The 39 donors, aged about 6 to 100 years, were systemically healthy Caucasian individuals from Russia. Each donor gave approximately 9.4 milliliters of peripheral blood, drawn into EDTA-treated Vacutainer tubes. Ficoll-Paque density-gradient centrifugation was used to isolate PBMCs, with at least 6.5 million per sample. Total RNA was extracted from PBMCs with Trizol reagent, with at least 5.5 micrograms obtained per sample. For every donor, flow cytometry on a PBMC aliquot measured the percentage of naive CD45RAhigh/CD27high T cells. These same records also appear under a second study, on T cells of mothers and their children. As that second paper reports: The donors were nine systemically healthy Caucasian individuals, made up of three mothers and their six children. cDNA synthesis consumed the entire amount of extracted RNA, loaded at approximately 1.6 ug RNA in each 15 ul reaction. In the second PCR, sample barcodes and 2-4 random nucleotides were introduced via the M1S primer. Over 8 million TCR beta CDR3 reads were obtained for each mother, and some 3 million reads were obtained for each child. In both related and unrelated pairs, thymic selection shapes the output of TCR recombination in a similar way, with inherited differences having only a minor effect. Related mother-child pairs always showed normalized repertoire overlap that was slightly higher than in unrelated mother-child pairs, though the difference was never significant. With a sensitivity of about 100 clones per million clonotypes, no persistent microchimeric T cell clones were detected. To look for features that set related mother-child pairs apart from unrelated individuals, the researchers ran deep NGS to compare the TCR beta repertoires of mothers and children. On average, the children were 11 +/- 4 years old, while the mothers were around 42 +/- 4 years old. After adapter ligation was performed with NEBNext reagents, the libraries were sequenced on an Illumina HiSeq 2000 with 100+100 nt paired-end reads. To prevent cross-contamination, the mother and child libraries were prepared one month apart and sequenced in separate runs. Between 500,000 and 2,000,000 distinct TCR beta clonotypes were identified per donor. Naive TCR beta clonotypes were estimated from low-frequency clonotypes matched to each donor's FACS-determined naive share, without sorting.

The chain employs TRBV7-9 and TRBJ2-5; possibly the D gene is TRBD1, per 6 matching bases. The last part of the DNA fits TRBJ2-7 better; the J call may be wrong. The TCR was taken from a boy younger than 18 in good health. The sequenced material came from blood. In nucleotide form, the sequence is TGTGCCAGCAGCTTGGGACACGACTACGAGCAGTACTTC. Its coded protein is CASSLGHDYEQYF.